This entry is about one TCR beta chain. Its specificity is not known. This nonspecific control used anti-CD3/anti-CD28 bead stimulation of CD4+ T cells. Responding CD4+ T cells were sorted by upregulation of both CD40 ligand and CD69. The sample is drawn from a study of persistence of HIV-infected CD4 T cells. Sequencing used immunoSEQ version 4 in survey mode. Profiled with immunoSEQ multiplex PCR; TCRdb holds only in-frame clones, not every one. The data contain tens of thousands of clones, about 88% of them singletons. Germline V gene data show CDR1 as WNHNN and CDR2 as SYGVQD (reference sequence). Trimming removed 0 bases from V and 5 bases from J, with 13 bases in between. This CDR3 is built from 15 residues.

The chain carries TRBV10-1 and TRBJ1-1; no clear D gene. This sequence was found in an adult woman with HIV who was CMV-seropositive. This material consisted of CD4+ T cells sorted from PBMCs after roughly 20-hour stimulation, taken from a patient who received antiretroviral therapy. CDR3 residues: CASSESGRSGTEAFF. Written as DNA, the CDR3 is TGCGCCAGCAGTGAGTCTGGCAGGTCGGGTACTGAAGCTTTCTTT.